This TCR beta chain was captured in a study of blood T cell repertoires in COVID-19. In the study overall: Some COVID-19 samples were acute and others convalescent; all came from the United States, Italy and Spain. Nucleic acid was either cDNA or gDNA, and it came from T cells, B-cell-depleted T cells, or PBMCs.

Seattle enrolled patients during active infection and tracked them longitudinally. In the authors' workflow: Amplification of reference gene primers was used by the study to estimate nucleated cell counts. The protocol was immunoSEQ multiplex PCR, while the TCRdb copy is restricted to in-frame clones and leaves out a portion. The DNA was the basis for D and trimming; V, J and clone size are from that table. The profile shows around 230,000 clones, over 75% of them singletons. What was sequenced was peripheral blood. The receptor was isolated from a man aged 45 to 65 with COVID-19, enrolled during active disease.

DNA of the CDR3: TGTGCCAGCAGCGTATCGGCTTCAGGTTACAATGAGCAGTTCTTC. This codes for CASSVSASGYNEQFF. This chain uses TRBV9 with TRBJ2-1, with no clear D. Looked up from germline, CDR1 is SGDLS and CDR2 is YYNGEE. The CDR3 is 15 amino acids. Trimming stripped 1 base from V and 4 bases from J, with 12 bases between.